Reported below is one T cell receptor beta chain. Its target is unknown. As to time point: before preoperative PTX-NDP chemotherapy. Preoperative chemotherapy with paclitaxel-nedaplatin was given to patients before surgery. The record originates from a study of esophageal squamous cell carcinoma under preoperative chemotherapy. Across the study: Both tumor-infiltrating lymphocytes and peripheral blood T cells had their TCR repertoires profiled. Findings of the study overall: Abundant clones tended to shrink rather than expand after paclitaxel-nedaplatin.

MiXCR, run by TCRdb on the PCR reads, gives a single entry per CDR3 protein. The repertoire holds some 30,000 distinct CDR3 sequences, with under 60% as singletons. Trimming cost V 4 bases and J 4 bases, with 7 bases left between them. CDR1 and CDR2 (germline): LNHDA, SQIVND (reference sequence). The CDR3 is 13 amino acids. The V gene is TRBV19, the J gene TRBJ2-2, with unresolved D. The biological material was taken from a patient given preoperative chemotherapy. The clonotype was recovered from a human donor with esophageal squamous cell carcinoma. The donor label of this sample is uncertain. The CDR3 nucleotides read TGTGCCAGTAGTAATAATCCCACCGGGGAGCTGTTTTTT. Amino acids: CASSNNPTGELFF.